This T cell receptor beta chain was captured by sequencing in a study of OX40 agonist ivuxolimab in advanced cancers. Study summary: Dose-escalation subjects each had hepatocellular carcinoma, melanoma, renal cell or head and neck cancer.

Method: immunoSEQ multiplex PCR; TCRdb's copy keeps in-frame clones and lacks some. The profile shows about 80,000 clones, 75% to 90% of them singletons. This TCR came from an adult with an advanced solid tumor such as melanoma, head and neck, liver or kidney cancer. Sequencing used CD4+ or CD8+ T cells sorted from blood, obtained in a trial of the OX40 agonist ivuxolimab.

The CDR3 DNA reads TGTGCCAGTAGTATGTTCTATGGCTACACCTTC. Amino acids: CASSMFYGYTF. This sequence joins TRBV19 and TRBJ1-2; no clear D gene. This CDR3 has 11 residues. Germline V gives CDR1 LNHDA, CDR2 SQIVND (reference sequence). The germline V and J ends were trimmed by 3 bases and 4 bases, with 3 bases remaining between them.